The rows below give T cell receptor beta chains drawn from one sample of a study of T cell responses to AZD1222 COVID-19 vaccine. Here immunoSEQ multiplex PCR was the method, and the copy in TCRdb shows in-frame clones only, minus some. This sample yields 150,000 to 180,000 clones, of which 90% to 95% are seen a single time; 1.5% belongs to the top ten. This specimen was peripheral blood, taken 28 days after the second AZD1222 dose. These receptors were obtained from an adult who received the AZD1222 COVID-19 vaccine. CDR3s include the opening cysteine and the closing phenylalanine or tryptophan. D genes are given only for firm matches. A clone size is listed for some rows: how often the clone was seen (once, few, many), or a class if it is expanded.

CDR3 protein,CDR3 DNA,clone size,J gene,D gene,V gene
CASSLTGLTTQYF,TGTGCCAGCAGTCTGACAGGGCTGACGACCCAGTACTTC,once,TRBJ2-5,TRBD1,TRBV12-3/TRBV12-4
CASSNDRGGREQFF,TGTGCCAGTAGTAACGACAGGGGAGGGAGGGAGCAGTTCTTC,-,TRBJ2-1,-,TRBV19
CSVEPQSNYGYTF,TGCAGCGTTGAACCACAGAGTAACTATGGCTACACCTTC,-,TRBJ1-2,-,TRBV29-1
CASSIVTLGLGNEQFF,TGTGCCAGTAGTATAGTTACGTTGGGACTCGGCAATGAGCAGTTCTTC,-,TRBJ2-1,-,TRBV19
CASGFPYEQYF,TGTGCTAGTGGTTTCCCCTACGAGCAGTACTTC,-,TRBJ2-7,-,TRBV12-5
CASSLVGVGGMNTEAFF,TGCGCCAGCAGCTTGGTGGGAGTTGGGGGCATGAACACTGAAGCTTTCTTT,-,TRBJ1-1,-,TRBV5-1
CASKTGGLEKLFF,TGTGCCAGCAAGACAGGGGGCCTCGAAAAACTGTTTTTT,-,TRBJ1-4,TRBD1,TRBV28
CASSISGAKAFF,TGTGCCAGTAGTATTAGCGGGGCCAAAGCTTTCTTT,once,TRBJ1-1,-,TRBV19
CASSQAGGDEKLFF,TGCGCCAGCAGCCAAGCCGGGGGAGATGAAAAACTGTTTTTT,-,TRBJ1-4,-,TRBV4-1
CASSYPGTGENIQYF,TGTGCCAGCAGTTACCCGGGGACAGGGGAGAACATTCAGTACTTC,-,TRBJ2-4,TRBD1,TRBV6-6
CASSQDRNQPQHF,TGTGCCAGCAGCCAAGACAGAAATCAGCCCCAGCATTTT,few,TRBJ1-5,-,TRBV3-1/TRBV3-2
CASSLALGVRGETQYF,TGCGCCAGCAGCTTGGCCTTGGGGGTCCGGGGAGAGACCCAGTACTTC,-,TRBJ2-5,-,TRBV5-1
CASSEEGAVYNEQFF,TGTGCCAGCAGTGAAGAGGGGGCGGTCTACAATGAGCAGTTCTTC,-,TRBJ2-1,TRBD1,TRBV2
CASSYLQGYQPQHF,TGTGCCAGCAGTTATCTCCAGGGCTACCAGCCCCAGCATTTT,-,TRBJ1-5,-,TRBV6-5
CASRGGQQFF,TGTGCCAGCAGGGGGGGTCAGCAGTTCTTC,-,TRBJ2-1,-,TRBV2
CATSDHGQGVNEQYF,TGTGCCACCAGTGACCACGGACAGGGCGTAAACGAGCAGTACTTC,-,TRBJ2-7,TRBD1,TRBV24-1
CASSRVSTSYYEQYF,TGTGCCAGCAGCCGGGTCTCAACATCCTACTACGAGCAGTACTTC,few,TRBJ2-7,-,TRBV14
CASRKSGESTDTQYF,TGTGCCAGCAGAAAGAGCGGTGAAAGCACAGATACGCAGTATTTT,-,TRBJ2-3,-,TRBV9
CASSSYVEQPQHF,TGTGCCAGCAGTTCCTATGTGGAGCAGCCCCAGCATTTT,-,TRBJ1-5,-,TRBV12-3/TRBV12-4
CASSLSSTDTQYF,TGTGCCAGCAGCTTATCCAGTACAGATACGCAGTATTTT,-,TRBJ2-3,-,TRBV11-2
CASSLREGYGYTF,TGTGCCAGCAGTTTAAGGGAAGGCTATGGCTACACCTTC,-,TRBJ1-2,-,TRBV27
CASSKARKQGGETQYF,TGTGCCAGCAGCAAAGCGCGGAAGCAGGGGGGGGAGACCCAGTACTTC,-,TRBJ2-5,-,TRBV21-1
CASSPIGGLGTEAFF,TGTGCCAGCAGCCCCATAGGGGGGCTCGGCACTGAAGCTTTCTTT,-,TRBJ1-1,-,TRBV7-8
CASSPDGREDNEQFF,TGTGCCAGCAGCCCGGACGGGCGGGAGGACAATGAGCAGTTCTTC,-,TRBJ2-1,TRBD2,TRBV9
CASSRKGEKNIQYF,TGTGCCAGCAGCAGGAAGGGGGAAAAAAACATTCAGTACTTC,-,TRBJ2-4,-,TRBV7-2
CASSFTIHGGGFF,TGTGCCAGCAGCTTCACTATCCACGGTGGCGGTTTCTTT,-,TRBJ1-1,-,TRBV11-2
CASSLIMNEQFF,TGTGCCAGCAGCTTAATCATGAATGAGCAGTTCTTC,-,TRBJ2-1,-,TRBV7-8
CASSLGVGPSGQDGYTF,TGCGCCAGCAGCTTGGGGGTCGGACCTAGTGGACAGGACGGCTACACCTTC,once,TRBJ1-2,TRBD1,TRBV5-1
CAWSVGQVGYGYTF,TGTGCCTGGAGTGTTGGACAGGTCGGCTATGGCTACACCTTC,-,TRBJ1-2,TRBD1,TRBV30
CASSPRNYNEQFF,TGTGCCAGCAGTCCCCGTAACTACAATGAGCAGTTCTTC,-,TRBJ2-1,-,TRBV6-5
CASSPRTALTEAFF,TGCGCCAGCAGCCCCCGGACCGCTTTGACTGAAGCTTTCTTT,-,TRBJ1-1,-,TRBV5-1
CASSLAGGAQNYNEQFF,TGCGCCAGCAGCTTGGCAGGGGGGGCTCAGAATTACAATGAGCAGTTCTTC,-,TRBJ2-1,-,TRBV5-1
CASRDPSGSFREQFF,TGCGCCAGCAGGGACCCTAGCGGGAGCTTTAGAGAGCAGTTCTTC,once,TRBJ2-1,TRBD2,TRBV5-1
CASSEGRGDEQFF,TGTGCCAGCAGCGAAGGGAGGGGGGATGAGCAGTTCTTC,-,TRBJ2-1,-,TRBV9
CASSPLGPRIYRGTANYGYTF,TGCGCCAGCAGTCCCCTCGGTCCGAGGATTTACAGGGGGACAGCCAACTATGGCTACACCTTC,-,TRBJ1-2,TRBD1,TRBV23-1
CASSHPSWGQNTEAFF,TGCGCCAGCAGCCATCCCTCTTGGGGGCAGAACACTGAAGCTTTCTTT,-,TRBJ1-1,-,TRBV4-1
CASSSLDDSANNEKLFF,TGTGCCAGCAGCTCGTTAGATGACAGCGCCAATAATGAAAAACTGTTTTTT,-,TRBJ1-4,-,TRBV5-4
CASSQVKYWESSYNEQFF,TGTGCCAGCAGCCAAGTTAAATACTGGGAAAGCTCCTACAATGAGCAGTTCTTC,-,TRBJ2-1,-,TRBV14
CASSLIDHNQPQHF,TGTGCCAGCAGTTTGATAGACCACAATCAGCCCCAGCATTTT,-,TRBJ1-5,-,TRBV28
CASSEREGNTIYF,TGCGCCAGCAGTGAGAGAGAAGGAAACACCATATATTTT,-,TRBJ1-3,-,TRBV10-2
CASSFSPAGGSYNEQFF,TGTGCCAGCAGCTTTAGTCCAGCGGGAGGCTCCTACAATGAGCAGTTCTTC,once,TRBJ2-1,TRBD2,TRBV13